A single sample is the source of the 5 T cell receptor beta chains below, sequenced in a study of cytomegalovirus exposure and HLA in healthy donors. PCR involved 60 Vbeta and 13 Jbeta primers. Clones were sequenced by immunoSEQ multiplex PCR, and TCRdb holds only the in-frame ones, with some missing. This table has around 160,000 clones, approximately 75% appearing once. The source material was PBMCs. Receptors were obtained from a man over 45 in good health and CMV-seropositive.

A single count supports this clone. The rearrangement links TRBV5-1 to TRBJ2-3; perhaps TRBD1 as D (6 bases). The V gene's germline CDR1 is SGHRS and CDR2 YFSETQ. The V and J ends lost 0 bases and 4 bases respectively, with 12 bases between them. This CDR3 has 15 residues. CDR3 bases: TGCGCCAGCAGCTTGGTCAGGGGAGAGGCAGATACGCAGTATTTT. This gives the protein CASSLVRGEADTQYF.

The chain couples TRBV2 to TRBJ1-2, with 7 bases matching TRBD1. There are 13 residues in the CDR3. Germline V gene lookup returns CDR1 SNHLY and CDR2 FYNNEI. The V gene end was trimmed by 5 bases and the J gene end by 3 bases; junction bases not matched to a gene: 3. This chain's CDR3 is CASSRDSDYGYTF. The CDR3 bases are TGTGCCAGCAGTCGGGACAGTGACTATGGCTACACCTTC.

The chain couples TRBV29-1 to TRBJ1-1, with unresolved D. The CDR3 has 12 residues. The V gene lost 4 bases and the J gene lost 4 bases, with 10 bases spanning the gap. Germline CDR1 and CDR2: SQVTM and ANQGSEA. DNA of the CDR3: TGCAGCGTTGCTGCAGTTTTCACTGAAGCTTTCTTT. Translated: CSVAAVFTEAFF.

V gene TRBV11-2 combines with J gene TRBJ1-5; D not certain. Trimming took off 2 bases at V and 7 bases at J, with 9 bases between the two ends. This CDR3 contains 13 residues. Germline-derived CDR1 and CDR2 are SGHAT and FQNNGV. This chain's CDR3 is CASSLTTVQPQHF. CDR3 sequence (DNA): TGTGCCAGCAGCTTAACTACCGTCCAGCCCCAGCATTTT.

The genes are TRBV7-2 and TRBJ2-1; D unresolved. Germline V gene data show CDR1 as SGHTA and CDR2 as FQGNSA. Trimming shortened V by 0 bases and J by 10 bases, and 10 bases separated the two germline ends. The CDR3 is 13 residues long. The chain's CDR3 is CASSLAPPEEQFF. The CDR3 coding sequence is TGTGCCAGCAGCTTAGCCCCGCCGGAGGAGCAGTTCTTC.